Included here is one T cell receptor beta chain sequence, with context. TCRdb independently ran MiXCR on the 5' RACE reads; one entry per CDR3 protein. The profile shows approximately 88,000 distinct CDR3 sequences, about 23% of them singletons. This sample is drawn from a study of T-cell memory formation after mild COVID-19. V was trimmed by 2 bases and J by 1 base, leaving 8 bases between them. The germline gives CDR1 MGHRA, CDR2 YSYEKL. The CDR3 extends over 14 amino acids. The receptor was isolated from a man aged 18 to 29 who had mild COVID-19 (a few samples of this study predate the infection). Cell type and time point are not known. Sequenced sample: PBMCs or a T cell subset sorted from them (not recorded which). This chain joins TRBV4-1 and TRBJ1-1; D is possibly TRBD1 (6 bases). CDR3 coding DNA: TGCGCCAGCAGCCAACAGGGGAGGAACACTGAAGCTTTCTTT. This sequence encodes CASSQQGRNTEAFF.